Reported below is one T cell receptor beta chain. Its antigen has not been determined. It has no much larger one-base neighbor in the sample; base qualities were not kept. This sample stems from a study of early T cells in non-severe SARS-CoV-2 infection (dated by TCRdb to about 2021). Context from the whole study: TCR sequencing used bulk RNA from unsorted whole blood, so alpha and beta chains could not be paired.

Set within a cohort of healthcare workers in London, UK, this nested case-control study involved weekly PCR testing of nasopharyngeal swabs along with blood sampling. Healthcare workers were recruited between 23 and 31 March 2020, during the week of the UK lockdown, and were followed weekly for up to about 15 weeks. V lost 4 bases and J lost 2 bases; the stretch between them is 12 bases long. The germline V gene gives CDR1 as SGHRS and CDR2 as YFSETQ. The CDR3 spans 14 residues, from the cysteine through the phenylalanine. Solely the CDR3 DNA is kept, with 42 bases framed from the first base. Points the paper makes about the study in general: VDJdb matching was skewed toward anti-spike CD8 responses, so virus-specific expansions were likely underestimated and private and CD4 specificities were missed.

Library method: 5' RACE. The sequencer listed for this sample is NextSeq 500. Unique molecular identifiers were attached to individual cDNA molecules in the TCR library protocol so that sequencing error and PCR bias could be corrected. Both TCR alpha and beta chains were sequenced, and tight co-correlation was observed between alpha and beta sequence abundances in each sample. In the original analysis: Decombinator V4 was used to perform V gene, J gene and CDR3 annotation of TCR sequences. Expanded TCRs were defined as changing significantly between any two time points under a Poisson model with p below 0.0001. TCR abundances were normalised to the total number of TCRs sequenced in each sample and reported as counts per million. MAIT TCRs were defined by TRAV1-2 paired with TRAJ12, TRAJ20 or TRAJ33, and iNKT TCRs by TRAV10 paired with TRAJ18. VDJdb, accessed 1 November 2021, was searched for CMV, EBV and SARS-CoV-2 annotated TCRs, with TCRs annotated for multiple antigens excluded. Using fastp at Q25 and MiXCR, TCRdb reprocessed the public reads and kept productive beta chains. Every CDR3 protein is listed once, alongside the most common genes and DNA of its rows. For this entry, the V and J calls and clone size follow TCRdb and not the study's own pipeline. The table for this sample lists some 60,000 distinct CDR3 sequences; over 9.5% of them were counted only once. In total, the top ten clones hold 2.5% to 3.5% of the sample.

The sample consisted of whole blood. Rearrangement joined TRBV5-1 to TRBJ1-2; a weak D assignment points to TRBD1 (5 bases agree). This TCR came from an adult who was a healthcare worker with PCR-confirmed SARS-CoV-2 infection or an uninfected control (not recorded which). The CDR3 here reads CASSDGQGNYGYTF. In nucleotides, the sequence is TGCGCCAGCAGCGACGGCCAGGGAAACTATGGCTACACCTTC. This CDR3, with the reference TRBV5-1 and TRBJ1-2 proteins standing in past its ends, gives the full variable domain KAGVTQTPRYLIKTRGQQVTLSCSPISGHRSVSWYQQTPGQGLQFLFEYFSETQRNKGNFPGRFSGRQFSNSRSEMNVSTLELGDSALYLCASSDGQGNYGYTFGSGTRLTVV.